A single sample gave rise to the 9 T cell receptor beta chains below, sequenced in a study of T cell responses to AZD1222 COVID-19 vaccine. TCRdb keeps only in-frame clones here, not all; method: immunoSEQ multiplex PCR. The data contain about 140,000 clones, 88% of them seen just once; the ten biggest clones take up roughly 3%. The specimen comprised peripheral blood, sampled on day 0 of AZD1222 vaccination. The source is an adult in good health.

The V and J genes are TRBV12-3 or TRBV12-4 and TRBJ1-2; the match to TRBD1 covers 8 bases. V was pared by 6 bases and J by 5 bases, with 5 bases of the junction left unmatched. This CDR3 spans 13 amino acids. CDR3 region: CASSRGQGYGYTF. The CDR3, as DNA: TGTGCCAGCAGCCGCGGACAGGGTTATGGCTACACCTTC.

The chain is built from TRBV27 and TRBJ1-1; D call uncertain. The ends were cut back, 0 bases at V and 4 bases at J, with 9 bases in the middle. This CDR3 is 14 amino acids long. Germline CDR1 and CDR2: MNHEY and SMNVEV (reference sequence). The chain's CDR3 is CASSLSMTPTEAFF. The CDR3 region has the DNA TGTGCCAGCAGTTTATCGATGACTCCCACTGAAGCTTTCTTT.

The J gene is TRBJ1-1, the V gene TRBV6-5; D is uncertain. Germline-derived CDR1 and CDR2 are MNHEY and SVGAGI. The CDR3 spans 12 residues. The ends were cut back, 6 bases at V and 6 bases at J, with 11 bases in the middle. The CDR3 region is CASRDKHAEAFF. The CDR3 DNA reads TGTGCCAGCAGAGATAAACATGCTGAAGCTTTCTTT.

This chain joins TRBV19 and TRBJ2-1; no clear D. This CDR3 has 12 residues. V was shortened by 2 bases and J by 6 bases, with 5 bases between the two germline ends. CDR1 and CDR2 from the germline V gene are LNHDA and SQIVND (reference sequence). CDR3 loop: CASSIIGNEQFF. The CDR3 DNA reads as TGTGCCAGTAGTATAATCGGCAATGAGCAGTTCTTC. The entire variable domain, with the rest obtained from reference TRBV19 and TRBJ2-1, is as follows: DGGITQSPKYLFRKEGQNVTLSCEQNLNHDAMYWYRQDPGQGLRLIYYSQIVNDFQKGDIAEGYSVSREKKESFPLTVTSAQKNPTAFYLCASSIIGNEQFFGPGTRLTVL.

In its sample, this clone was seen a few times. This rearrangement joins TRBV7-2 to TRBJ1-6; TRBD1 matches at 7 bases. The CDR3 has 17 amino acids. Germline CDR1 is SGHTA and CDR2 is FQGNSA. Trimming at V came to 3 bases and at J to 9 bases, leaving 14 bases not matched to a gene. This CDR3 reads CASSFLIHRGPGSPLHF. CDR3 nucleotide sequence: TGTGCCAGCAGCTTTCTTATCCACAGGGGTCCCGGTTCACCCCTCCACTTT. The variable domain in full, completed from reference TRBV7-2 and TRBJ1-6, reads GAGVSQSPSNKVTEKGKDVELRCDPISGHTALYWYRQSLGQGLEFLIYFQGNSAPDKSGLPSDRFSAERTGGSVSTLTIQRTQQEDSAVYLCASSFLIHRGPGSPLHFGNGTRLTVT.

This rearrangement joins TRBV28 to TRBJ1-4; 7 bases fit TRBD1. The germline gives CDR1 MDHEN, CDR2 SYDVKM. The CDR3 is 15 residues long. The junction had 12 bases not matched to a gene; V was cut back by 2 bases and J by 12 bases. The CDR3 here is CASSLTTGKVKELFF. CDR3 coding DNA: TGTGCCAGCAGTTTAACGACAGGGAAGGTGAAAGAACTGTTTTTT.

Only one count was recorded for this clone. The genes are TRBV4-3 and TRBJ2-1; D may be TRBD1 (8 bases). Trimming stripped 0 bases from V and 5 bases from J, with 23 bases between. The CDR3 covers 19 residues. Germline-derived CDR1 and CDR2 are LGHNA and YSLEER. The CDR3 loop is CASSQEITTNRGGNNEQFF. For the CDR3, the DNA is TGCGCCAGCAGCCAAGAGATTACAACCAACAGGGGGGGGAACAATGAGCAGTTCTTC.

The V and J genes are TRBV5-1 and TRBJ2-2; D ambiguous. In germline, CDR1 is SGHRS, CDR2 YFSETQ. V was clipped by 7 bases and J by 6 bases, with 16 bases between them. CDR3 size: 14 residues. The CDR3 coding sequence is TGCGCCAGCTCTTTTGGAGTTCCCCCCGGGGAGCTGTTTTTT. Translation: CASSFGVPPGELFF.

This clone was seen only a few times. The rearrangement links TRBV18 to TRBJ1-4; TRBD1 is a possible D gene (6 bases). Trimming cost V 4 bases and J 2 bases, with 17 bases left between them. Germline V gene data show CDR1 as KGHSH and CDR2 as LQKENI. This CDR3 region has 17 residues. The chain's CDR3 is CASSLNTGKSTNEKLFF. CDR3 sequence (DNA): TGTGCCAGCTCACTTAACACAGGGAAATCGACTAATGAAAAACTGTTTTTT.